The 23 T cell receptor beta chains below all came from one sample that was sequenced in a study of OX40 agonist ivuxolimab in advanced cancers. Clones were read by immunoSEQ multiplex PCR, and TCRdb kept only the in-frame ones, dropping some. The sample includes 55,000 to 90,000 clones, 86% seen only once; the top ten take over 2.5%. The sample consisted of CD4+ or CD8+ T cells sorted from blood, taken in a trial of the OX40 agonist ivuxolimab. The origin of the receptors is an adult with an advanced solid tumor such as melanoma, head and neck, liver or kidney cancer.

The chain uses TRBV5-8 and TRBJ2-3; 7 positions match TRBD2. V lost 2 bases and J lost 6; bases outside the gene matches: 9. Germline assignment: CDR1 SGHTS and CDR2 YDEGEE. The CDR3 covers 15 residues. The CDR3 nucleotides read TGTGCCAGCAGCTTCCGGGACTACTCTGCGGATACGCAGTATTTT. This encodes CASSFRDYSADTQYF.

This sequence joins TRBV19 and TRBJ2-3, with 8 bases identical to TRBD1. In germline, CDR1 is LNHDA, CDR2 SQIVND (reference sequence). The CDR3 has 13 amino acids. With 5 bases clipped from V and 6 bases from J, the junction kept 4 bases outside the gene matches. This CDR3 reads CASSDRGRDTQYF. Here the CDR3 DNA reads TGTGCCAGTAGTGACAGGGGCAGGGATACGCAGTATTTT.

The chain has TRBV2 and TRBJ2-7; no firm D call. CDR1 and CDR2 (germline): SNHLY, FYNNEI. Trimming took off 8 bases at V and 4 bases at J, with 9 bases between the two ends. This CDR3 has 11 amino acids. The CDR3, as DNA: TGTGCCAGCGGTGGTGAGTACGAGCAGTACTTC. This sequence encodes CASGGEYEQYF.

This clone was observed a handful of times. This chain connects TRBV9 to TRBJ1-6; D might be TRBD1 (6 bases). The V end was cut by 1 base, the J end by 9 bases, with 14 bases between. The CDR3 totals 15 residues. CDR1 and CDR2 from the germline V gene are SGDLS and YYNGEE. CDR3 nucleotide sequence: TGTGCCAGCAGCGTATCGACAGGCTTAGGTTCACCCCTCCACTTT. Protein: CASSVSTGLGSPLHF. The variable domain in full, completed from reference TRBV9 and TRBJ1-6, reads DSGVTQTPKHLITATGQRVTLRCSPRSGDLSVYWYQQSLDQGLQFLIQYYNGEERAKGNILERFSAQQFPDLHSELNLSSLELGDSALYFCASSVSTGLGSPLHFGNGTRLTVT.

The V and J genes are TRBV6-1 and TRBJ2-2; no definite D call. The CDR3 is 15 residues long. In germline, CDR1 is MNHNS, CDR2 SASEGT. V lost 4 bases and J lost 4, with 13 bases in between. CDR3 sequence reads: CASSAIPGTTGELFF. The CDR3 nucleotides read TGTGCCAGCAGTGCGATCCCAGGAACCACCGGGGAGCTGTTTTTT.

The chain carries TRBV28 and TRBJ1-4; no firm D call. Trimming left V 7 bases short and J 0 bases short, with 12 bases between. The germline V gene has CDR1 MDHEN and CDR2 SYDVKM. The CDR3 is 15 amino acids. The CDR3 region is CASIPRVPTNEKLFF. CDR3 nucleotides: TGTGCCAGCATTCCCCGGGTTCCAACTAATGAAAAACTGTTTTTT.

The J gene is TRBJ1-4, the V gene TRBV19; weak D call: TRBD1 (5 bases). Looked up from germline, CDR1 is LNHDA and CDR2 is SQIVND (reference sequence). The CDR3 consists of 15 residues. With 6 bases removed from V and 5 bases from J, the gap between germline ends came to 16 bases. The CDR3, as DNA: TGTGCCAGTAGGCCCCCGGGCGGACACAATGAAAAACTGTTTTTT. It translates to CASRPPGGHNEKLFF.

The rearrangement links TRBV4-1 to TRBJ1-1; TRBD1 is a possible D gene (5 bases). V was trimmed by 0 bases and J by 0 bases, leaving 11 bases between them. The germline V gene encodes CDR1 MGHRA and CDR2 YSYEKL. The CDR3 length is 16 residues. CDR3 sequence reads: CASSQDTRGVNTEAFF. The CDR3 coding sequence is TGCGCCAGCAGCCAAGATACGAGAGGGGTGAACACTGAAGCTTTCTTT.

This chain uses TRBV2 with TRBJ1-1; 7 bases are shared with TRBD1. Germline values: CDR1 SNHLY, CDR2 FYNNEI. The CDR3 is 14 residues long. Losses at the gene ends were 3 bases for V and 6 bases for J; bases not matched to a gene: 7. This chain's CDR3 is CASSDGTDPPEAFF. CDR3 nucleotides: TGTGCCAGCAGTGACGGGACAGACCCCCCTGAAGCTTTCTTT. Together with reference TRBV2 and TRBJ1-1, the CDR3 gives the full variable domain: EPEVTQTPSHQVTQMGQEVILRCVPISNHLYFYWYRQILGQKVEFLVSFYNNEISEKSEIFDDQFSVERPDGSNFTLKIRSTKLEDSAMYFCASSDGTDPPEAFFGQGTRLTVV.

This chain connects TRBV29-1 to TRBJ2-7; 9 positions agree with TRBD1. The germline V gene encodes CDR1 SQVTM and CDR2 ANQGSEA. The length of the CDR3 is 15 residues. V shed 7 bases and J 3 bases; nucleotides not matched to a gene: 13. Written as DNA, the CDR3 is TGCAGCGCCGATTCCGGGACAGGGAATTTCTACGAGCAGTACTTC. Amino acids: CSADSGTGNFYEQYF.

V is TRBV7-8 and J is TRBJ2-1; no definite D call. The CDR3 runs to 13 residues. V lost 5 bases and J lost 10, with 15 bases in between. Germline values: CDR1 SGHVS, CDR2 FQNEAQ. The CDR3 region is CASSPYLPGEQFF. CDR3 nucleotides: TGTGCCAGCAGCCCTTATCTTCCCGGGGAGCAGTTCTTC.

The chain links TRBV9 to TRBJ2-3; no firm D call. In germline, CDR1 is SGDLS, CDR2 YYNGEE. This CDR3 is 14 amino acids long. V lost 0 bases, J lost 0 bases, and 5 bases lay in between. CDR3 loop: CASSVEGSTDTQYF. Here the CDR3 DNA reads TGTGCCAGCAGCGTAGAAGGTAGCACAGATACGCAGTATTTT. Together with reference TRBV9 and TRBJ2-3, the CDR3 gives the full variable domain: DSGVTQTPKHLITATGQRVTLRCSPRSGDLSVYWYQQSLDQGLQFLIQYYNGEERAKGNILERFSAQQFPDLHSELNLSSLELGDSALYFCASSVEGSTDTQYFGPGTRLTVL.

The chain uses TRBV28 and TRBJ1-1; D ambiguous. The CDR3 is made up of 14 amino acids. Germline V gene lookup returns CDR1 MDHEN and CDR2 SYDVKM. The V gene lost 0 bases and the J gene lost 6 bases, with 11 bases spanning the gap. The CDR3 here is CASSLWVRRAEAFF. As DNA, the CDR3 is TGTGCCAGCAGTTTATGGGTCAGAAGGGCTGAAGCTTTCTTT.

This chain connects TRBV19 to TRBJ1-6, with 9 bases that match TRBD1. The CDR3 contains 16 residues. V shed 0 bases, J shed 10 bases, and the junction held 7 bases outside the gene matches. Looked up from germline, CDR1 is LNHDA and CDR2 is SQIVND (reference sequence). Here the CDR3 DNA reads TGTGCCAGTAGTATAGAGGGGACAGGGAGAGGCTCACCCCTCCACTTT. Protein: CASSIEGTGRGSPLHF.

This chain connects TRBV28 to TRBJ2-4; 8 positions agree with TRBD2. Trimming removed 6 bases from V and 1 base from J; junction bases left unmatched: 11. The V gene's germline CDR1 is MDHEN and CDR2 SYDVKM. This CDR3 contains 17 residues. The DNA of the CDR3 is TGTGCCAGCAGGAACGGGGGGGAGGGATATGCCAAAAACATTCAGTACTTC. It is translated as CASRNGGEGYAKNIQYF.

This clone was picked up a small number of times. The rearrangement uses TRBV2 and TRBJ2-7; either TRBD1 or TRBD2 may supply D (5 bases each). The CDR3 is made up of 12 amino acids. CDR1 SNHLY and CDR2 FYNNEI come from the germline V gene. Trimming left V 5 bases short and J 7 bases short, with 12 bases between. The CDR3 loop is CASSQGAGEQYF. The DNA for the CDR3 is TGTGCCAGCAGTCAGGGCGCGGGTGAGCAGTACTTC. The complete variable domain, with remaining parts taken from reference TRBV2 and TRBJ2-7, reads EPEVTQTPSHQVTQMGQEVILRCVPISNHLYFYWYRQILGQKVEFLVSFYNNEISEKSEIFDDQFSVERPDGSNFTLKIRSTKLEDSAMYFCASSQGAGEQYFGPGTRLTVT.

The V call is TRBV19, the J call TRBJ1-6; D is uncertain. This CDR3 contains 15 residues. In germline, CDR1 is LNHDA, CDR2 SQIVND (reference sequence). The V end lost 5 bases, the J end lost 0 bases, and 8 bases lay between the germline ends. The CDR3 is CASSDGFSYNSPLHF. For the CDR3, the DNA is TGTGCCAGTAGTGATGGGTTCTCCTATAATTCACCCCTCCACTTT.

CDR3 in DNA: TGTGCCAGCAGCACAACCGGGACAGACAGTAGGGGCTACACCTTC. Its translation: CASSTTGTDSRGYTF. The chain couples TRBV7-2 to TRBJ1-2; 7 bases fit TRBD1. Losses at the gene ends were 5 bases for V and 8 bases for J; bases not matched to a gene: 14. Germline assignment: CDR1 SGHTA and CDR2 FQGNSA. The CDR3 length is 15 residues.

This clone was seen once. The rearrangement uses TRBV14 and TRBJ2-7; D might be TRBD2 (6 bases). Trimming took 4 bases from V and 6 from J, leaving 16 bases between them. Germline V lookup: CDR1 SGHDN, CDR2 FVKESK. This CDR3 has 14 residues. This CDR3 is CASSPSGDGREQYF. The DNA for the CDR3 is TGTGCCAGCAGCCCCTCGGGGGATGGGCGCGAGCAGTACTTC.

V usage is TRBV15 and J usage is TRBJ1-6; D unresolved. Germline CDR1 and CDR2: LNHNV and YYDKDF (reference sequence). The V end was cut by 0 bases, the J end by 7 bases, with 13 bases between. The CDR3 contains 16 residues. The CDR3 DNA sequence: TGTGCCACCAGCAGAGATAAGGCCAGCAGGAATTCACCCCTCCACTTT. Translating it yields CATSRDKASRNSPLHF.

The chain has TRBV30 and TRBJ1-6, with D perhaps TRBD1 (5 bases). Germline loops: CDR1 GTSNPN, CDR2 SVGIG (reference sequence). The CDR3 is 16 residues long. The V gene lost 0 bases and the J gene lost 6 bases, with 15 bases spanning the gap. The CDR3 region has the DNA TGTGCCTGGAGTGTCGGAGGGACCAGCCTTAATTCACCCCTCCACTTT. Encoded protein: CAWSVGGTSLNSPLHF.

The chain is built from TRBV27 and TRBJ1-6; D remains ambiguous. Deletions cut 6 bases from V and 7 bases from J, with 1 base between. CDR3 length: 10 amino acids. Germline CDR1 reads MNHEY; CDR2 reads SMNVEV (reference sequence). This CDR3 is CASSNSPLHF. The CDR3, as DNA: TGTGCCAGCAGCAATTCACCCCTCCACTTT.

The rearrangement links TRBV7-9 to TRBJ2-1; 8 positions agree with TRBD2. Trimming took 4 bases from V and 3 from J; bases not matched to a gene: 5. CDR1 and CDR2 from the germline V gene are SEHNR and FQNEAQ (reference sequence). The CDR3 sequence is 15 residues long. Here the CDR3 reads CASSYSGADYNEQFF. The CDR3 nucleotides read TGTGCCAGCAGCTATAGCGGGGCTGACTACAATGAGCAGTTCTTC.